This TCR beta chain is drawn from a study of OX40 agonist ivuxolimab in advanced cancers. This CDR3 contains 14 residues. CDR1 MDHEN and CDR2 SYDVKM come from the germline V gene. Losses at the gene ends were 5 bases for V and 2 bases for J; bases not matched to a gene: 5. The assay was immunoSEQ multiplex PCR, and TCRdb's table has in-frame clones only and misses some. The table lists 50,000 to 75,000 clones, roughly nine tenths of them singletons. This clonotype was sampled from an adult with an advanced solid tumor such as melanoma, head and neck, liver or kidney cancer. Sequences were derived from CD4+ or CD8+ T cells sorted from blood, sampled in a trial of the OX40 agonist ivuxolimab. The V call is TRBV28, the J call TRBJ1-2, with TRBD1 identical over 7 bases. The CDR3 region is CASSLTGENYGYTF. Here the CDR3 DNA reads TGTGCCAGCAGTCTTACAGGGGAGAACTATGGCTACACCTTC.